Listed below are T cell receptor beta chains from one sample, sequenced in a study of long-term antiretroviral therapy in people with HIV. TCRdb keeps only in-frame clones here, not all; method: immunoSEQ multiplex PCR. The sample holds roughly 20,000 clones, 88% seen once. The sample was unsorted PBMCs, taken 2.3 years after starting antiretroviral therapy. The receptors here all came from a man in his sixties with HIV. Each CDR3 is given with its conserved first and last residue. The order of the fields is J gene, V gene, D gene, clone size, CDR3 DNA, CDR3 protein. The D gene is left open where the match is weak. Only part of the rows carry a size: once, few, many, or a class if the clone is expanded.

TRBJ2-3 | TRBV14 | . | . | TGTGCCAGCAGCCCCCGACCAAGCACAGATACGCAGTATTTT | CASSPRPSTDTQYF
TRBJ1-1 | TRBV2 | . | . | TGTGCCAGCAGTAGACCCAGGGACACTGAAGCTTTCTTT | CASSRPRDTEAFF
TRBJ2-3 | TRBV9 | . | . | TGTGCCAGCAGCGTAGCTAGGTGGGACACCCACACAGATACGCAGTATTTT | CASSVARWDTHTDTQYF
TRBJ2-3 | TRBV5-4 | . | . | TGTGCCAGCAGCTTGGTTTCAGGCCGCACAGATACGCAGTATTTT | CASSLVSGRTDTQYF
TRBJ1-1 | TRBV28 | TRBD1 | . | TGTGCCAGCAGTTTATGGGGAGGGGGCCGGAACACTGAAGCTTTCTTT | CASSLWGGGRNTEAFF
TRBJ1-2 | TRBV6-5 | . | . | TGTGCCAGCAGAACCTTCCAGGGTTTGTCCTATGGCTACACCTTC | CASRTFQGLSYGYTF
TRBJ1-1 | TRBV5-4 | . | . | TGTGCCAGCAGCTTGGACAGGGACATGAACACTGAAGCTTTCTTT | CASSLDRDMNTEAFF
TRBJ2-7 | TRBV5-4 | . | . | TGTGCCAGCAGCCCATATGACAGGACATACGAGCAGTACTTC | CASSPYDRTYEQYF
TRBJ1-2 | TRBV28 | . | . | TGTGCCAGCAGTTTTTCTGGGACCGAGGCTAACTATGGCTACACCTTC | CASSFSGTEANYGYTF
TRBJ2-5 | TRBV11-2 | . | . | TGTGCCAGCAGCTTCAGCGGCCAAGAGACCCAGTACTTC | CASSFSGQETQYF
TRBJ1-2 | TRBV30 | . | . | TGTGCCTGGAGCCACCGGGACCGAAGGTATCGCTACACCTTC | CAWSHRDRRYRYTF
TRBJ1-2 | TRBV28 | . | . | TGTGCCAGCGGGCCGTCGGGAAACTATGGCTACACCTTC | CASGPSGNYGYTF
TRBJ2-7 | TRBV7-8 | . | . | TGTGCCAGCAGCTACCACAGGTGGGGACGCTCCTACGAGCAGTACTTC | CASSYHRWGRSYEQYF
TRBJ1-5 | TRBV2 | . | . | TGTGCCAGCAGTGATCGAGGGCAGGGAGGTGGTCAGCCCCAGCATTTT | CASSDRGQGGGQPQHF
TRBJ1-5 | TRBV21-1 | . | . | TGTGCCAGCAGCAAAGGAGCGTTGGGGCTCAATCAGCCCCAGCATTTT | CASSKGALGLNQPQHF
TRBJ2-2 | TRBV7-3 | . | . | TGTGCCAGCAGCTCCGGACCGGGGGACACCGGGGAGCTGTTTTTT | CASSSGPGDTGELFF
TRBJ2-7 | TRBV7-2 | TRBD1 | . | TGTGCCACCCGGACAGGGCCCTCCTACGAGCAGTACTTC | CATRTGPSYEQYF
TRBJ2-3 | TRBV5-4 | TRBD2 | . | TGTGCCAGCAGCTTTGTAGCGGGGGGAGATACGCAGTATTTT | CASSFVAGGDTQYF
TRBJ2-7 | TRBV5-1 | . | . | TGCGCCAGCAGCTTAGCGATGGGGGGATCCTACGAGCAGTACTTC | CASSLAMGGSYEQYF
TRBJ2-7 | TRBV2 | . | . | TGTGCCAGCCGCTGGTGGGGAAACGAGTACGAGCAGTACTTC | CASRWWGNEYEQYF
TRBJ2-7 | TRBV6-1 | . | . | TGTGCCAGTTCAGGGGCCTACGAGCAGTACTTC | CASSGAYEQYF
TRBJ1-1 | TRBV2 | . | . | TGTGCCACCGGCCCAGGGATGCGCACTGAAGCTTTCTTT | CATGPGMRTEAFF
TRBJ1-2 | TRBV14 | . | . | TGTGCCAGCAGCCAAGATGAAAACTATGGCTACACCTTC | CASSQDENYGYTF
TRBJ2-7 | TRBV18 | . | . | TGTGCCAGCTCCCCCGGGGCGACATCCTACGAGCAGTACTTC | CASSPGATSYEQYF
TRBJ1-5 | TRBV19 | TRBD1 | . | TGTGCCAGTAGTCCATATGGACAGGCCCAGCATTTT | CASSPYGQAQHF
TRBJ2-2 | TRBV11-2 | . | . | TGTGCCAGCAGCCAACAGGGTACCGGGGAGCTGTTTTTT | CASSQQGTGELFF
TRBJ1-4 | TRBV4-1 | . | once | TGCGCCAGCAGCCCATCGACGACAGGACTGTTTTTT | CASSPSTTGLFF
TRBJ2-3 | TRBV28 | TRBD1 | . | TGTGCCAGCAGCCCCGGGACAGGGGGCACAGATACGCAGTATTTT | CASSPGTGGTDTQYF
TRBJ2-7 | TRBV28 | TRBD2 | . | TGTGCCAGCAGTTTGGATCCCCGAGGCGGGGGGGCCAATTCCTACGAGCAGTACTTC | CASSLDPRGGGANSYEQYF
TRBJ1-5 | TRBV7-2 | . | . | TGTGCCAGCGGGAGAGGTGATAGCAATCAGCCCCAGCATTTT | CASGRGDSNQPQHF
TRBJ1-1 | TRBV5-1 | . | once | TGCGCCAGCAGAGTCCGGAGGGAGAACACTGAAGCTTTCTTT | CASRVRRENTEAFF
TRBJ2-3 | TRBV11-2 | . | . | TGTGCCAGCAGCCCTATGACTAGTCTCGGGGGAGATACGCAGTATTTT | CASSPMTSLGGDTQYF
TRBJ1-3 | TRBV28 | . | . | TGTGCCAGCAGTACCAGAAGGGGGTCGGACACCATATATTTT | CASSTRRGSDTIYF
TRBJ1-1 | TRBV5-1 | . | once | TGCGCCAGCAGCTTGCAGGAGAACACTGAAGCTTTCTTT | CASSLQENTEAFF
TRBJ1-4 | TRBV5-1 | TRBD1 | few | TGCGCCAGCAGCTTGGACAGGGGTGAAAAACTGTTTTTT | CASSLDRGEKLFF
TRBJ2-7 | TRBV2 | . | . | TGTGCCAGCGCCAGCTCGGGGAACAGGGAATACGAGCAGTACTTC | CASASSGNREYEQYF
TRBJ2-3 | TRBV5-4 | TRBD2 | . | TGTGCCAGCAGCCTGCCGGGACTAGCGGGGGGGCCGCGCACAGATACGCAGTATTTT | CASSLPGLAGGPRTDTQYF
TRBJ2-1 | TRBV27 | TRBD1 | . | TGTGCCAGCAGTTTATTGGGACAGGGGGGATACAATGAGCAGTTCTTC | CASSLLGQGGYNEQFF
TRBJ2-1 | TRBV7-3 | TRBD2 | . | TGTGCCAGCAGCCCACAGGCTAGCGGGAATGGTGAGCAGTTCTTC | CASSPQASGNGEQFF
TRBJ2-7 | TRBV30 | TRBD2 | once | TGTGCCTGGAGTGGGGAAGGGAGCGGGAGGTATTACGAGCAGTACTTC | CAWSGEGSGRYYEQYF
TRBJ1-1 | TRBV4-3 | . | . | TGCGCCAGCAGCCATGTGACTGAAATTGGCACTGAAGCTTTCTTT | CASSHVTEIGTEAFF
TRBJ2-5 | TRBV5-1 | . | . | TGCGCCAGCAGCCTGGAGGGGTTTGAGACCCAGTACTTC | CASSLEGFETQYF
TRBJ2-5 | TRBV25-1 | . | . | TGTGCCAGCAGTGGAGTCGACCAAGAGACCCAGTACTTC | CASSGVDQETQYF